A selection of T cell receptor beta chains follows, all from one sample in a study of molecular identifiers for immune sequencing clone quantification. TCRdb processed the PCR reads anew with MiXCR; each CDR3 protein has one entry. Among hundreds of thousands of distinct CDR3 sequences listed, 20% to 25% were seen once. Sample: naive CD8+ T cells from blood, with Jurkat cell RNA spiked in. Receptors originate from a human donor in good health. Some libraries in this study had Jurkat cell RNA spiked in. CDR3s include the opening cysteine and the closing phenylalanine or tryptophan. The order of the fields is J gene, D gene, clone size, V gene, CDR3 protein, CDR3 DNA. A D gene is named only where the DNA matches it firmly. A clone size is listed for some rows: how often the clone was seen (once, few, many), or a class if it is expanded.

TRBJ2-2	.	many	TRBV13	CASSLKAAGESYDTGELFF	TGTGCCAGCAGCTTAAAGGCAGCCGGGGAGTCTTATGACACCGGGGAGCTGTTTTTT
TRBJ1-1	.	.	TRBV7-9	CASSPPYRQGNTEAFF	TGTGCCAGCAGCCCCCCTTATAGGCAGGGGAACACTGAAGCTTTCTTT
TRBJ2-7	.	.	TRBV18	CASSMTGRHEQYF	TGTGCCAGCTCTATGACAGGTAGACACGAGCAGTACTTC
TRBJ2-1	TRBD2	.	TRBV4-1	CASSQDRLAANNEQFF	TGCGCCAGCAGCCAAGATCGACTAGCGGCTAACAATGAGCAGTTCTTC
TRBJ2-7	TRBD1	few	TRBV11-2	CASSLGQGTEQYF	TGTGCCAGCAGCTTAGGACAGGGGACGGAGCAGTACTTC
TRBJ2-3	.	many	TRBV28	CATSRELDTDTQYF	TGTGCCACCTCCCGGGAACTCGACACAGATACGCAGTATTTT
TRBJ1-2	.	many	TRBV20-1	CSASGQDYGYTF	TGCAGTGCTAGCGGTCAGGACTATGGCTACACCTTC
TRBJ1-5	.	few	TRBV19	CASTPGLGFSQPQHF	TGTGCCAGTACCCCAGGGCTGGGGTTCAGTCAGCCCCAGCATTTT
TRBJ2-3	.	many	TRBV7-6	CASSSAGGTDTQYF	TGTGCCAGCAGCTCAGCAGGGGGGACAGATACGCAGTATTTT
TRBJ2-7	TRBD1	.	TRBV6-2/TRBV6-3	CACSPGQIYEQYF	TGTGCCTGCAGCCCGGGACAGATCTACGAGCAGTACTTC
TRBJ2-1	TRBD2	.	TRBV27	CASSFGWSGAGESYNEQFF	TGTGCCAGCAGTTTCGGTTGGTCCGGGGCGGGGGAATCCTACAATGAGCAGTTCTTC
TRBJ1-1	.	many	TRBV9	CASSVEVGTEAFF	TGTGCCAGCAGCGTAGAGGTCGGCACTGAAGCTTTCTTT
TRBJ2-1	.	many	TRBV5-6	CASSFYRTYNEQFF	TGTGCCAGCAGCTTCTACAGGACCTACAATGAGCAGTTCTTC
TRBJ2-2	TRBD2	many	TRBV6-5	CASSLTQREGRDTGELFF	TGTGCCAGCAGCCTCACGCAGCGGGAGGGCCGGGACACCGGGGAGCTGTTTTTT
TRBJ1-5	.	many	TRBV4-3	CASSQEVPGGLGNQPQHF	TGCGCCAGCAGCCAAGAGGTCCCCGGGGGGCTTGGCAATCAGCCCCAGCATTTT
TRBJ1-1	.	few	TRBV25-1	CASSDGGYTEASF	TGTGCCAGCAGTGACGGGGGGTACACTGAAGCTTCCTTT
TRBJ2-7	TRBD1	many	TRBV28	CASRPSGDRGREQYF	TGTGCCAGCAGGCCGTCGGGGGACAGGGGCCGCGAGCAGTACTTC
TRBJ1-1	TRBD1	few	TRBV29-1	CSVQLASLGGTDKAFF	TGCAGCGTTCAGCTTGCGTCTTTGGGCGGGACAGATAAAGCTTTCTTT
TRBJ2-2	.	few	TRBV4-3	CASSQEVSSLRYFSGELFF	TGCGCCAGCAGCCAAGAGGTCTCTAGTCTTCGTTACTTCTCCGGGGAGCTGTTTTTT
TRBJ2-2	TRBD2	few	TRBV14	CASSQDDRLAGGTGELFF	TGTGCCAGCAGCCAAGATGATAGGCTAGCGGGAGGAACCGGGGAGCTGTTTTTT
TRBJ2-7	.	many	TRBV28	CASSFGLSGPYEQYF	TGTGCCAGCAGTTTCGGGCTCAGCGGACCCTACGAGCAGTACTTC
TRBJ2-2	.	.	TRBV4-1	CASSQDSFARNTGELFF	TGCGCCAGCAGCCAAGATTCGTTTGCCAGAAACACCGGGGAGCTGTTTTTT
TRBJ1-4	TRBD1	many	TRBV27	CASSLWPGTGSTNEKLFF	TGTGCCAGCAGTTTATGGCCCGGGACAGGGTCGACTAATGAAAAACTGTTTTTT
TRBJ1-1	.	.	TRBV25-1	CASSNFNTEAFF	TGTGCCAGCAGTAACTTCAACACTGAAGCTTTCTTT
TRBJ2-5	.	.	TRBV7-6	CASSARGAWETQYF	TGTGCCAGCAGCGCCCGTGGGGCATGGGAGACCCAGTACTTC
TRBJ1-2	.	many	TRBV2	CASRETSYYNYGYTF	TGTGCCAGCAGGGAAACCAGCTATTACAACTATGGCTACACCTTC
TRBJ1-5	TRBD1	many	TRBV7-9	CASSLGTGQRQPQHF	TGTGCCAGCAGCTTAGGGACAGGGCAGAGACAGCCCCAGCATTTT
TRBJ2-1	.	many	TRBV1	CTSSLILRLAQNNEQFF	TGCACCAGCAGCCTCATCTTGCGCCTAGCCCAGAACAATGAGCAGTTCTTC
TRBJ2-3	.	many	TRBV27	CASSAGTPLGTDTQYF	TGTGCCAGCAGTGCCGGGACGCCCCTTGGGACAGATACGCAGTATTTT
TRBJ1-2	TRBD1	.	TRBV20-1	CSAGGGTGSAYGYTF	TGCAGTGCTGGAGGAGGGACAGGGAGCGCCTATGGCTACACCTTC
TRBJ1-5	.	.	TRBV9	CASSVDWGADQPQHF	TGTGCCAGCAGCGTAGATTGGGGGGCGGATCAGCCCCAGCATTTT
TRBJ2-7	.	few	TRBV12-5	CASGWREGEQYF	TGTGCTAGTGGATGGCGGGAAGGCGAGCAGTACTTC
TRBJ1-2	.	many	TRBV12-3/TRBV12-4	CASSNRDFPGYTF	TGTGCCAGCAGCAACAGGGATTTCCCTGGCTACACCTTC
TRBJ2-7	TRBD1	few	TRBV19	CASSITLGQIYYERYF	TGTGCCAGTAGTATAACCCTGGGACAGATTTACTACGAGCGGTACTTC
TRBJ2-7	.	.	TRBV6-1	CASGWTGTYEQYF	TGTGCCAGCGGATGGACGGGAACCTACGAGCAGTACTTC